This TCR beta chain was documented in a study of blood T cell repertoires in COVID-19. Study context: COVID-19 samples collected from the United States, Italy and Spain covered acute and convalescent phases.

Germline V gives CDR1 LGHNA, CDR2 YNFKEQ. Trimming removed 5 bases from V and 5 bases from J; junction bases left unmatched: 5. The CDR3 length is 16 residues. Source study methods: Estimation of nucleated cell counts was performed using reference gene primer amplification. Sequencing was performed with immunoSEQ multiplex PCR; in TCRdb, only in-frame clones are kept and a portion is missing. That table gives V, J and clone size, and the DNA gave D and trimming. The repertoire holds tens of thousands of clones, with around 80% as singletons. Sequencing was done on a sample of peripheral blood. This sequence was found in a woman older than 75 with acute or convalescent COVID-19. This sequence joins TRBV4-2 and TRBJ2-2; 13 nucleotides align to TRBD2. This chain's CDR3 is CASSRLAGGGTGELFF. CDR3 sequence (DNA): TGTGCCAGCAGCAGACTAGCGGGAGGTGGAACCGGGGAGCTGTTTTTT.